Below are 28 T cell receptor beta chains sequenced from a single sample in a study of blood T cell repertoires in COVID-19 (dated by TCRdb to about 2020). Library generation was performed with the immunoSEQ multiplex PCR assay. TCRdb limited this immuneACCESS table to in-frame rearrangements with V and J called. A share of clones is missing; checked studies link under half to unresolved V genes, and the rest is unexplained. In all, the sample holds tens of thousands of clones, and 82% of those were seen once. The ten largest account for approximately 12% of the sample. Material: peripheral blood. The receptors stem from a human donor in a cohort sampled during active COVID-19.

V usage is TRBV6-2 or TRBV6-3 and J usage is TRBJ2-1; TRBD2 matches 7 bases. The junction had 10 bases not matched to a gene; V was cut back by 6 bases and J by 8 bases. The CDR3 has 14 amino acids. Germline CDR1 reads MNHEY; CDR2 reads SVGEGT. The CDR3 region is CASSRPGTNYEQFF. The CDR3 coding sequence is TGTGCCAGCAGCCGCCCAGGGACTAACTATGAGCAGTTCTTC.

The chain links TRBV5-1 to TRBJ2-5; 10 positions match TRBD1. The CDR3 is made up of 14 amino acids. Per germline, CDR1 SGHRS and CDR2 YFSETQ. V gave up 0 bases and J gave up 5 bases; unmatched junction bases: 1. The CDR3 DNA is TGCGCCAGCAGCTTGGGACAGGGGGCCGAGACCCAGTACTTC. This translates into CASSLGQGAETQYF.

The chain uses TRBV6-4 and TRBJ2-1, with 10 bases identical to TRBD2. V lost 5 bases and J lost 8; bases outside the gene matches: 12. The CDR3 has 16 amino acids. Germline-derived CDR1 and CDR2 are MRHNA and SNTAGT. CDR3 loop: CASSLSTSGTFDEQFF. DNA of the CDR3: TGTGCCAGCAGTCTCTCCACTAGCGGGACGTTCGATGAGCAGTTCTTC.

The rearrangement links TRBV29-1 to TRBJ2-3; 7 positions match TRBD1. Unmatched junction bases numbered 17, after V lost 7 bases and J lost 7 bases. From germline, CDR1 is SQVTM and CDR2 ANQGSEA. This CDR3 is built from 15 residues. The CDR3 bases are TGCAGCGGCAGGGACGGGACAGCAACAAAAAATACGCAGTATTTT. Translating gives CSGRDGTATKNTQYF.

J is TRBJ1-1 and V is TRBV7-8; TRBD1 might be the D (5 bases). The CDR3 extends over 15 amino acids. The germline V gene encodes CDR1 SGHVS and CDR2 FQNEAQ. V lost 0 bases, J lost 2 bases, and 10 bases lay in between. Here the CDR3 reads CASSLASGINTEAFF. Written as DNA, the CDR3 is TGTGCCAGCAGCTTAGCCTCAGGGATTAACACTGAAGCTTTCTTT.

Notes on this clone: At one boundary the junction diverges from the germline segment, which might be a read error. The chain employs TRBV10-1 and TRBJ1-5; D remains unclear. The CDR3 runs to 13 residues. The germline CDR1 and CDR2 sequences are WNHNN and SYGVQD (reference sequence). The CDR3: CTSSVEFGQPQHF. DNA of the CDR3: TGCACCAGCAGTGTGGAGTTCGGCCAGCCCCAGCATTTT.

This clone showed up many times. The chain combines TRBV7-9 with TRBJ2-5; D might be TRBD2 (6 bases). Germline V CDR1 and CDR2: SEHNR, FQNEAQ (reference sequence). Trimming shortened V by 5 bases and J by 4 bases, and 8 bases separated the two germline ends. This CDR3 is 12 amino acids long. The CDR3 bases are TGTGCCAGCAGCGGGGGGAGAGAGACCCAGTACTTC. Its protein is CASSGGRETQYF.

This clone was observed a single time. J is TRBJ2-6 and V is TRBV2; 10 bases line up with TRBD2. After removal of 6 bases from V and 0 bases from J, the junction contained 5 bases not matched to a gene. The CDR3 has 17 residues. CDR1 is SNHLY, CDR2 FYNNEI, per germline. The CDR3 region has the DNA TGTGCCAGCAGCGACAGCGGGGGGGCCTCTGGGGCCAACGTCCTGACTTTC. It encodes CASSDSGGASGANVLTF.

The V gene is TRBV18, the J gene TRBJ2-3; 7 positions agree with TRBD2. Germline lookup yields CDR1 KGHSH and CDR2 LQKENI. The CDR3 loop spans 15 amino acids. V dropped 3 bases and J dropped 3; count of bases not matched to a gene: 6. CDR3 DNA: TGTGCCAGCTCACCTAGACCGGGGGGTACAGATACGCAGTATTTT. It codes for CASSPRPGGTDTQYF.

This sequence joins TRBV3-1 (or the pseudogene TRBV3-2) and TRBJ2-2; TRBD1 aligns across 8 bases. This CDR3 comprises 15 residues. The germline V gene encodes CDR1 LGHDT and CDR2 YNNKEL (reference sequence). V lost 1 base, J lost 7 bases, and 5 bases stayed unmatched. The CDR3 spells CASSQGRGRVGELFF. CDR3 sequence (DNA): TGTGCCAGCAGCCAAGGCAGGGGGCGGGTCGGGGAGCTGTTTTTT.

The chain is built from TRBV12-3 or TRBV12-4 and TRBJ1-4; D possibly corresponds to TRBD1 (6 bases). V was shortened by 5 bases and J by 12 bases, with 13 bases between the two germline ends. This CDR3 region has 12 residues. The DNA of the CDR3 is TGTGCCAGCAGTACAGGGTTGTCGGAACTGTTTTTT. This translates into CASSTGLSELFF.

V usage is TRBV19 and J usage is TRBJ1-6, with a tentative D call TRBD1 (5 bases). This CDR3 spans 14 amino acids. Germline V gene sequence: CDR1 LNHDA, CDR2 SQIVND (reference sequence). V was trimmed by 3 bases and J by 6 bases, leaving 9 bases between them. CDR3 amino acids: CASSMSGGNSPLHF. For the CDR3, the DNA is TGTGCCAGTAGTATGTCCGGGGGTAATTCACCCCTCCACTTT.

This clone was recorded only once. The chain joins TRBV9 to TRBJ2-7; 8 bases are shared with TRBD2. Germline V gives CDR1 SGDLS, CDR2 YYNGEE. The CDR3 has 15 residues. V lost 0 bases and J lost 3; bases outside the gene matches: 5. The CDR3 bases are TGTGCCAGCAGCGTAGGTCTAGCGGGTGACTACGAGCAGTACTTC. This translates into CASSVGLAGDYEQYF.

The V call is TRBV6-5, the J call TRBJ1-6; maybe TRBD1 (6 bases). This CDR3 contains 14 residues. The germline V and J ends were trimmed by 6 bases and 6 bases, with 12 bases remaining between them. Per the germline V gene, CDR1 is MNHEY and CDR2 is SVGAGI. The CDR3 sequence is CASSRGHVNSPLHF. The DNA for the CDR3 is TGTGCCAGCAGCAGGGGACACGTTAATTCACCCCTCCACTTT.

This clone was detected only a few times. V gene TRBV5-1 combines with J gene TRBJ1-2; D gene ambiguous. CDR1 SGHRS and CDR2 YFSETQ come from the germline V gene. This CDR3 is built from 14 residues. The ends were cut back, 4 bases at V and 0 bases at J, with 10 bases in the middle. The CDR3 reads CASSTRTANYGYTF. The CDR3 DNA follows: TGCGCCAGCAGCACCCGTACAGCTAACTATGGCTACACCTTC.

The chain joins TRBV2 to TRBJ1-6; 7 bases fit TRBD1. With V trimmed by 8 bases and J by 0 bases, 4 bases remained unmatched. This CDR3 comprises 15 residues. The germline gives CDR1 SNHLY, CDR2 FYNNEI. CDR3 coding DNA: TGTGCCAGCTCTCGGGACAGCTCCTATAATTCACCCCTCCACTTT. Translated, it gives CASSRDSSYNSPLHF.

The chain carries TRBV2 and TRBJ2-3, with TRBD2 as a possible D gene (5 bases). Trimming left V 5 bases short and J 4 bases short, with 22 bases between. This CDR3 contains 17 residues. Germline CDR1 is SNHLY and CDR2 is FYNNEI. The CDR3 is CASSPVFFGDRADTQYF. The DNA for the CDR3 is TGTGCCAGCAGTCCCGTCTTTTTCGGGGATCGGGCAGATACGCAGTATTTT.

This clone appeared a few times. The J gene is TRBJ2-3, the V gene TRBV2, with 10 bases aligning to TRBD2. Looked up from germline, CDR1 is SNHLY and CDR2 is FYNNEI. The CDR3 is 15 residues long. Trimming cost V 5 bases and J 4 bases; bases outside gene matches: 6. This chain's CDR3 is CASSTQRGGSDTQYF. The CDR3 DNA sequence: TGTGCCAGCAGTACCCAGCGGGGGGGTTCAGATACGCAGTATTTT.

This sequence joins TRBV9 and TRBJ2-1; D possibly corresponds to TRBD1 (6 bases). Germline lookup yields CDR1 SGDLS and CDR2 YYNGEE. Trimming shortened V by 4 bases and J by 0 bases, and 17 bases separated the two germline ends. The CDR3 is 17 amino acids. CDR3 sequence: CASSNRDGQSSYNEQFF. The DNA for the CDR3 is TGTGCCAGCAGCAACCGGGACGGACAGAGCTCCTACAATGAGCAGTTCTTC.

A few counts support this clone. The V call is TRBV28, the J call TRBJ1-5; unclear D gene. The CDR3 spans 13 residues. CDR1 and CDR2 from the germline V gene are MDHEN and SYDVKM. V was clipped by 9 bases and J by 6 bases, with 15 bases between them. CDR3 nucleotide sequence: TGTGCCAGTGGGTCGGGGAATAGTCAGCCCCAGCATTTT. Residues: CASGSGNSQPQHF. Supplemented by reference TRBV28 and TRBJ1-5, the full variable domain reads DVKVTQSSRYLVKRTGEKVFLECVQDMDHENMFWYRQDPGLGLRLIYFSYDVKMKEKGDIPEGYSVSREKKERFSLILESASTNQTSMYLCASGSGNSQPQHFGDGTRLSIL.

The chain joins TRBV15 to TRBJ2-1; no firm D call. Trimming shortened V by 3 bases and J by 8 bases, and 8 bases separated the two germline ends. This CDR3 contains 12 residues. The germline V gene has CDR1 LNHNV and CDR2 YYDKDF (reference sequence). The CDR3 region is CATSRGSDEQFF. The CDR3 DNA reads TGTGCCACCAGCAGGGGCTCGGATGAGCAGTTCTTC.

This chain joins TRBV4-2 and TRBJ2-1, with D possibly matching TRBD1 (7 bases). V dropped 6 bases and J dropped 7 bases, with 19 bases sitting between them. CDR3 length: 15 amino acids. CDR1 is LGHNA and CDR2 is YNFKEQ in the germline V gene. CDR3 loop: CASRDLRGAANEQFF. CDR3 coding DNA: TGTGCCAGCAGGGACCTCAGGGGGGCCGCGAATGAGCAGTTCTTC.

The rearrangement joins TRBV20-1 to TRBJ2-7; perhaps TRBD2 as D (5 bases). The V end was cut by 8 bases, the J end by 4 bases, with 12 bases between. Germline CDR1 and CDR2: DFQATT and SNEGSKA (reference sequence). The CDR3 consists of 11 residues. CDR3 in DNA: TGCAGTACCGCCAGCGGTTACGAGCAGTACGTC. Translated: CSTASGYEQYV.

This chain links TRBV6-5 with TRBJ1-3, with D possibly matching TRBD1 (6 bases). The CDR3 consists of 14 residues. The V gene's germline CDR1 is MNHEY and CDR2 SVGAGI. The V gene lost 6 bases and the J gene lost 2 bases, with 11 bases spanning the gap. The CDR3 loop is CASRQTGPGNTIYF. The CDR3 DNA is TGTGCCAGCAGGCAGACAGGCCCTGGAAACACCATATATTTT.

The chain links TRBV6-1 to TRBJ2-7, with 7 nucleotides matching TRBD2. CDR1 and CDR2 (germline): MNHNS, SASEGT. J gave up 3 bases and V 2 bases, and 7 bases lay outside the gene matches. The CDR3 runs to 15 residues. This chain's CDR3 is CASSESRAGLYEQYF. CDR3 nucleotides: TGTGCCAGCAGTGAAAGTCGAGCGGGGCTCTACGAGCAGTACTTC.

DNA of the CDR3: TGTGCCAGCAGCCCACAGAGCGGGGGGGCCTACAATGAGCAGTTCTTC. It is translated as CASSPQSGGAYNEQFF. The rearrangement joins TRBV7-8 to TRBJ2-1, with 10 nucleotides matching TRBD2. This CDR3 contains 16 residues. CDR1 and CDR2 (germline): SGHVS, FQNEAQ. V lost 5 bases and J lost 2; bases outside the gene matches: 6.

This clone was detected only a few times. The chain recombines TRBV6-1 with TRBJ1-1, with D unresolved. The V end lost 2 bases, the J end lost 3 bases, and 7 bases lay between the germline ends. The CDR3 length is 13 residues. Germline CDR1 and CDR2: MNHNS and SASEGT. DNA for the CDR3: TGTGCCAGCAGTGAATTTCAGGACACTGAAGCTTTCTTT. Its protein is CASSEFQDTEAFF.

The V and J genes are TRBV3-1 (or the pseudogene TRBV3-2) and TRBJ2-7; TRBD2 matches at 8 bases. The CDR3 is 14 residues long. The junction had 2 bases not matched to a gene; V was cut back by 4 bases and J by 0 bases. Germline CDR1 reads LGHDT; CDR2 reads YNNKEL (reference sequence). The DNA of the CDR3 is TGTGCCAGCAGCCTTGGGACTAGCTCCTACGAGCAGTACTTC. It translates to CASSLGTSSYEQYF.